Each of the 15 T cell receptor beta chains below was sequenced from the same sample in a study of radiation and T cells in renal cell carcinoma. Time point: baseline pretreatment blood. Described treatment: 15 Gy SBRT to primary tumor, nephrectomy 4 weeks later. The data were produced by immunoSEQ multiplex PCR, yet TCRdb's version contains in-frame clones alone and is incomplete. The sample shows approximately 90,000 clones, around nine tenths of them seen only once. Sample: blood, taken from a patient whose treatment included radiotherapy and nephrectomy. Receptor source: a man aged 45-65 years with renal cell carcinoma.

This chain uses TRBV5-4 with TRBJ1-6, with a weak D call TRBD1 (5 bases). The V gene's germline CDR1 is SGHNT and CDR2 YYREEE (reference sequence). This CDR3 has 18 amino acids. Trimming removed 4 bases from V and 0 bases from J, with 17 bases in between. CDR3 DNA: TGTGCCAGCAGCCCCAGAGGGGCAGCGAGCTCCTATAATTCACCCCTCCACTTT. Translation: CASSPRGAASSYNSPLHF.

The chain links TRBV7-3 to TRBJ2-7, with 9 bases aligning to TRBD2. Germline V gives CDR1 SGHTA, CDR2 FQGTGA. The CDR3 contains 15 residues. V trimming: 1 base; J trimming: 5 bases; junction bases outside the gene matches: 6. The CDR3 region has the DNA TGTGCCAGCAGCTTAAGCGGGGGGGCGTTCAACGAGCAGTACTTC. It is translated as CASSLSGGAFNEQYF.

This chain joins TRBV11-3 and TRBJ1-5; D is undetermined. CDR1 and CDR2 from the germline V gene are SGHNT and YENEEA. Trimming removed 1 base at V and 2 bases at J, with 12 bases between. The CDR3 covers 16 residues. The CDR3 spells CASSLGGRPGNQPQHF. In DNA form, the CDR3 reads TGTGCCAGCAGCTTAGGCGGCAGGCCCGGCAATCAGCCCCAGCATTTT.

DNA for the CDR3: TGTGCCAGCAGCTTGGCGGGGGCGCCCACCGGGGAGCTGTTTTTT. Its translation is CASSLAGAPTGELFF. The chain has TRBV5-4 and TRBJ2-2; D assignment may be TRBD1 or TRBD2 (6 bases each). Trimming shortened V by 0 bases and J by 4 bases, and 10 bases separated the two germline ends. The CDR3 sequence is 15 residues long. The germline CDR1 and CDR2 sequences are SGHNT and YYREEE (reference sequence).

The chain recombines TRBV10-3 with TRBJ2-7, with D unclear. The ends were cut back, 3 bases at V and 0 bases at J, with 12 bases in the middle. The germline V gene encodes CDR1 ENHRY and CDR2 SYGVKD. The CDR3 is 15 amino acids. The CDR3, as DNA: TGTGCCATCAGTGAAGGAGACCGGAGCTCCTACGAGCAGTACTTC. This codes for CAISEGDRSSYEQYF.

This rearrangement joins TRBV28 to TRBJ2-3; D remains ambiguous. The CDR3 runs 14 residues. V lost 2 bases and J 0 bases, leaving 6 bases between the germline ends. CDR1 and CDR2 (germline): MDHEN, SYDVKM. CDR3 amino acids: CASSLIGSTDTQYF. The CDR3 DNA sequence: TGTGCCAGCAGTTTAATTGGGAGCACAGATACGCAGTATTTT. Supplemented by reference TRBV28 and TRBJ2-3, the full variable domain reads DVKVTQSSRYLVKRTGEKVFLECVQDMDHENMFWYRQDPGLGLRLIYFSYDVKMKEKGDIPEGYSVSREKKERFSLILESASTNQTSMYLCASSLIGSTDTQYFGPGTRLTVL.

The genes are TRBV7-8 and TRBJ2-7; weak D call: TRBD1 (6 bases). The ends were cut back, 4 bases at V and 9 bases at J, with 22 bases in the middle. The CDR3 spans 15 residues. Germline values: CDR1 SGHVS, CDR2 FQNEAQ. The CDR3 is CASSSYRDPRFRQYF. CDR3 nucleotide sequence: TGTGCCAGCAGCTCCTACAGGGATCCTCGATTTAGGCAGTACTTC.

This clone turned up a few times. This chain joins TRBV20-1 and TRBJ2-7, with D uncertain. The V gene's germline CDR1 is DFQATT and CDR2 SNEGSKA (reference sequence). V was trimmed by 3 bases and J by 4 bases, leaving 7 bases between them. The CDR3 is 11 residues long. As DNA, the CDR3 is TGCAGTGCTAGGCCGTTGTACGAGCAGTACTTC. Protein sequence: CSARPLYEQYF.

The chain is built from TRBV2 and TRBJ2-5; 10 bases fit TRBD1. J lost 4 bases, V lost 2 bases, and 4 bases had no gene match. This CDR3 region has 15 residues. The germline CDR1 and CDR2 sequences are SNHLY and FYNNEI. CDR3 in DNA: TGTGCCAGCAGTGAACAGGGACAGGGGACAGAGACCCAGTACTTC. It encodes CASSEQGQGTETQYF.

The CDR3 loop is CASSLGQGTNEKLFF. The DNA of the CDR3 is TGTGCCAGCAGCTTAGGACAGGGCACTAATGAAAAACTGTTTTTT. The chain links TRBV11-3 to TRBJ1-4; 7 nucleotides line up with TRBD1. Germline lookup yields CDR1 SGHNT and CDR2 YENEEA. CDR3 size: 15 residues. Unmatched junction bases numbered 1, after V lost 1 base and J lost 2 bases. The variable domain in full, completed from reference TRBV11-3 and TRBJ1-4, reads EAGVVQSPRYKIIEKKQPVAFWCNPISGHNTLYWYLQNLGQGPELLIRYENEEAVDDSQLPKDRFSAERLKGVDSTLKIQPAELGDSAVYLCASSLGQGTNEKLFFGSGTQLSVL.

The CDR3 nucleotides read TGTGCCAGCAGTTTAAAAGCAGGGGAGAATTCACCCCTCCACTTT. It translates to CASSLKAGENSPLHF. This rearrangement joins TRBV27 to TRBJ1-6; D possibly corresponds to TRBD1 (6 bases). Per germline, CDR1 MNHEY and CDR2 SMNVEV (reference sequence). The CDR3 length is 15 residues. V was trimmed by 2 bases and J by 7 bases, leaving 12 bases between them.

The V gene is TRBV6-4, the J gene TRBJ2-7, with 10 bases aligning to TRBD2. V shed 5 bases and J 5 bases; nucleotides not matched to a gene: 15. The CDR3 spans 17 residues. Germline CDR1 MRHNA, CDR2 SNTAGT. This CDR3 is CASSLRNSGRCTNEQYF. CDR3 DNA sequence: TGTGCCAGCAGTCTACGAAATAGCGGGAGGTGCACCAACGAGCAGTACTTC.

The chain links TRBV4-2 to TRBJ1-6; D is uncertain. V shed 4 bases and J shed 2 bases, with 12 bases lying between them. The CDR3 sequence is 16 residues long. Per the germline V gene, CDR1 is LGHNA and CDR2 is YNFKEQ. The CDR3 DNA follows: TGTGCCAGCAGCCGAGAGACGTACACCTATAATTCACCCCTCCACTTT. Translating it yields CASSRETYTYNSPLHF.

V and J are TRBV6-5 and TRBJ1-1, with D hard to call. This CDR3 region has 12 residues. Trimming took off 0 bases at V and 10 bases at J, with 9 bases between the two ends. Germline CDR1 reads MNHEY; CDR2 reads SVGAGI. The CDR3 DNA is TGTGCCAGCAGTTACTCAAACCCAGGAGCTTTCTTT. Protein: CASSYSNPGAFF.

CDR3 loop: CASSARTDTQYF. DNA of the CDR3: TGTGCCAGCAGCGCGAGGACAGATACGCAGTATTTT. The chain carries TRBV5-4 and TRBJ2-3; D remains unclear. Trimming removed 4 bases at V and 3 bases at J, with 6 bases between. This CDR3 is 12 amino acids long. The germline CDR1 and CDR2 sequences are SGHNT and YYREEE (reference sequence). The whole variable domain, remainder taken from reference TRBV5-4 and TRBJ2-3, is ETGVTQSPTHLIKTRGQQVTLRCSSQSGHNTVSWYQQALGQGPQFIFQYYREEENGRGNFPPRFSGLQFPNYSSELNVNALELDDSALYLCASSARTDTQYFGPGTRLTVL.